This T cell receptor (delta chain) was captured in a study of gamma-delta chains in newborns, infants, children. Turning to the study itself: Polyclonal expansion of innate γδ T cells after birth follows microbial exposure.

TCRdb ran CATT on the reads. The profile shows roughly 4,000 delta-chain clones, approximately 40% of them singletons. This clone rates as medium-sized (0.01 to 0.1%). Other DNA sequences in this specimen translate into the identical CDR3. Trimming cost V 3 bases and J 0 bases; bases outside gene matches: 4. Germline V gene sequence: CDR1 GEAIGNYY, CDR2 EKD. This CDR3 is built from 15 residues. The source material was blood, sampled at week 6. The genes are TRDV2 and TRDJ1, with 9 positions matching TRDD3. The receptor was isolated from a child who was a newborn, infant or young child, either healthy, febrile or measles-vaccinated (not recorded which). The CDR3: CACDSLGENTDKLIF. As DNA, the CDR3 is TGTGCCTGTGACTCACTGGGGGAAAACACCGATAAACTCATCTTT.